This T cell receptor beta chain was retrieved from a study of a mutant IDH1 vaccine in newly diagnosed glioma. Sequenced by immunoSEQ multiplex PCR; TCRdb stores in-frame clones only, minus some. The data contain about 120,000 clones, around 80% of them singletons. Time point denoted: week 11, during vaccination. Vaccination used 300 ug of mutant IDH1 20-mer peptide per dose, with topical imiquimod. V lost 1 base and J 2 bases, leaving 11 bases between the germline ends. This CDR3 comprises 15 residues. Germline CDR1 reads SEHNR; CDR2 reads FQNEAQ (reference sequence). This clone was recorded once. Antigen unknown.

This TCR derives from a middle-aged man with glioma. Sequencing was performed on PBMCs, taken from a glioma patient whose treatment included an IDH1 peptide vaccine. The J gene is TRBJ1-2, the V gene TRBV7-9; D uncertain. The CDR3 DNA follows: TGTGCCAGCAGCTTAGATTACGGGAAAAACTATGGCTACACCTTC. Translation gives CASSLDYGKNYGYTF.